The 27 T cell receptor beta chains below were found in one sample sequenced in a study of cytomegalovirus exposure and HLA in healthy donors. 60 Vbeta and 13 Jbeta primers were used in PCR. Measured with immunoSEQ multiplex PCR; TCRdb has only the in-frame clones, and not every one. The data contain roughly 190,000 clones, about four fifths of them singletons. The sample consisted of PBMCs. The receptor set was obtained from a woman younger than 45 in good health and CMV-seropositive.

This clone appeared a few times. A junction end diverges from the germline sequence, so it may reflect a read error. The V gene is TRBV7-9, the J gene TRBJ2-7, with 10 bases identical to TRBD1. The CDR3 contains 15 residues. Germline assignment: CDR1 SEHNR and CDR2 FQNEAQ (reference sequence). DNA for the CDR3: TGTTCCAGCAGCTTAGGTTTGGACAGGGGGAGCGAGCAGTACTTC. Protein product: CSSSLGLDRGSEQYF.

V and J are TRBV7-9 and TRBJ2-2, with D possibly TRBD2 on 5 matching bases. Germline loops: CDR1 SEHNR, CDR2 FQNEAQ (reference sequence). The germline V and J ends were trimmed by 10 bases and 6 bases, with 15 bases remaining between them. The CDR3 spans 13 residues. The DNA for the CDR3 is TGTGCCAACGCTATAGCGTCAGCCGGGGAGCTGTTTTTT. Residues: CANAIASAGELFF.

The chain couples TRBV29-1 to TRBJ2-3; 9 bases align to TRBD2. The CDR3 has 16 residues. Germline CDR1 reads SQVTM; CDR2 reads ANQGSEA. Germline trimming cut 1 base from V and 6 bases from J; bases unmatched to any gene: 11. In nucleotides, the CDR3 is TGCAGCGTTGAAGTTGACATAGCGGGAGCCAGTGATACGCAGTATTTT. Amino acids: CSVEVDIAGASDTQYF.

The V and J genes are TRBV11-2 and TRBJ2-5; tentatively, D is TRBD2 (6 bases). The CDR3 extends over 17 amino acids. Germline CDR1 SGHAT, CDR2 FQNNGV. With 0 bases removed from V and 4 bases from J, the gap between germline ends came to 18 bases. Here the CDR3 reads CASSLEGTRGRGETQYF. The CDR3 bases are TGTGCCAGCAGCTTAGAGGGGACTCGGGGTCGGGGAGAGACCCAGTACTTC.

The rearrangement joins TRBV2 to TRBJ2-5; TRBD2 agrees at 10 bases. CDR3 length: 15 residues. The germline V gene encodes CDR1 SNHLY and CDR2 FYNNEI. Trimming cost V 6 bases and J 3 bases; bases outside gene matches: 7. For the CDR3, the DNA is TGTGCCAGCAGGGCGGATCTAGCGGGAGAAGAGACCCAGTACTTC. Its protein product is CASRADLAGEETQYF.

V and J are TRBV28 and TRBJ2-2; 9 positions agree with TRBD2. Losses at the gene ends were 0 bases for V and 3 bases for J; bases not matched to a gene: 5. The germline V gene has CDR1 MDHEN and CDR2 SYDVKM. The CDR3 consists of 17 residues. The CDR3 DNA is TGTGCCAGCAGTTTATGGGCTAGCGGGGTTTACACCGGGGAGCTGTTTTTT. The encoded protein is CASSLWASGVYTGELFF.

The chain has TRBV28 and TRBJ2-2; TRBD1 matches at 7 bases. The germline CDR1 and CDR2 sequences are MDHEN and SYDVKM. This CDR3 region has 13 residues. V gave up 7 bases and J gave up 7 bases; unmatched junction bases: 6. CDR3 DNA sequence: TGTGCCAGCACCGACAGGGAGCACGGGGAGCTGTTTTTT. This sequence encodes CASTDREHGELFF.

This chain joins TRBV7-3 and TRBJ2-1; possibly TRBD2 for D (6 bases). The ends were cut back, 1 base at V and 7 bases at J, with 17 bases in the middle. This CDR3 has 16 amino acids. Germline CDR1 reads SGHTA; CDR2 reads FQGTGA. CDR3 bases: TGTGCCAGCAGCTTAAAGGGCAGGGAGGTGAGAAATGAGCAGTTCTTC. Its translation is CASSLKGREVRNEQFF.

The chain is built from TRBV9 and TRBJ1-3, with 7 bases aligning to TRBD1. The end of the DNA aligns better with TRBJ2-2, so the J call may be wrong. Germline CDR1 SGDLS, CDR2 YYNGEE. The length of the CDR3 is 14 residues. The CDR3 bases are TGTGCCAGCAGCGTAGAGGGACAGTCCGGGGAGCTGTTTTTT. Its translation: CASSVEGQSGELFF.

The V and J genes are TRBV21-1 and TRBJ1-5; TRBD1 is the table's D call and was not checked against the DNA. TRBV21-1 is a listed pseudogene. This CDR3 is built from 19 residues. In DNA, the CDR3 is TGTGCCAGCAGCAAAAACCGGGACAGGGGAAATGGGAGCAATCAGCCCCAGCATTTT. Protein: CASSKNRDRGNGSNQPQHF.

The CDR3 bases are TGTGCCAGCTCACCACGGAGGCTAGCGGGATCCGATACGCAGTATTTT. Translated: CASSPRRLAGSDTQYF. The rearrangement links TRBV18 to TRBJ2-3; 9 bases line up with TRBD2. Trimming at V came to 1 base and at J to 6 bases, leaving 8 bases not matched to a gene. The CDR3 length is 16 residues. Germline CDR1 and CDR2: KGHSH and LQKENI.

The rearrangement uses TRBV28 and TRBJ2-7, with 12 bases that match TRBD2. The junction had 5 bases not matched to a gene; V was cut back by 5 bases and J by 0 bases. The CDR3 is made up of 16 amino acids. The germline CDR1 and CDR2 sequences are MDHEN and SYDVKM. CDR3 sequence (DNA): TGTGCCAGCAGTAACCTAGCGGGAGGGATCTCCTACGAGCAGTACTTC. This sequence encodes CASSNLAGGISYEQYF.

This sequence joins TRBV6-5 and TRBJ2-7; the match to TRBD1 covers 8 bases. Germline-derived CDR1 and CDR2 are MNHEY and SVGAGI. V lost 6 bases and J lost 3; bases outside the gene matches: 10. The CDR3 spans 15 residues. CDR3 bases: TGTGCCAGCAGCCCCACAGGGGGGTTTCTCTACGAGCAGTACTTC. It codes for CASSPTGGFLYEQYF.

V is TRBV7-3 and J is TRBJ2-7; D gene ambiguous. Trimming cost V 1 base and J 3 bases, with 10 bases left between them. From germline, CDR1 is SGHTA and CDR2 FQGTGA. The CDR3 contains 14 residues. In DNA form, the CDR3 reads TGTGCCAGCAGCTTAAGTGCTCGGAGCTACGAGCAGTACTTC. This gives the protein CASSLSARSYEQYF.

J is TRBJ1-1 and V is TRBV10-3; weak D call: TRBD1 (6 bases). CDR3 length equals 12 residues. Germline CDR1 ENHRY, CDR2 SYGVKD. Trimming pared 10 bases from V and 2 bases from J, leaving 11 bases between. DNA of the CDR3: TGTGCCACCGGGGGGGGCAACACTGAAGCTTTCTTT. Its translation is CATGGGNTEAFF.

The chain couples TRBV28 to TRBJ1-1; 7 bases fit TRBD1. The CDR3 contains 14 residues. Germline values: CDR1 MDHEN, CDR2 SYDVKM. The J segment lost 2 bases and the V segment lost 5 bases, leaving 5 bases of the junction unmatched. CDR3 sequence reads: CASSVTGVNTEAFF. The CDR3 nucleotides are TGTGCCAGCAGTGTTACAGGGGTCAACACTGAAGCTTTCTTT.

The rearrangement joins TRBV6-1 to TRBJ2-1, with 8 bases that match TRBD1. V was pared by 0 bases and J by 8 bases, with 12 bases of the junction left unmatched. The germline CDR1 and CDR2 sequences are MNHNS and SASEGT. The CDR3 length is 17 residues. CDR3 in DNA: TGTGCCAGCAGTGAAGCGATCTTGTCAGGGGGCTTCTATGAGCAGTTCTTC. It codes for CASSEAILSGGFYEQFF.

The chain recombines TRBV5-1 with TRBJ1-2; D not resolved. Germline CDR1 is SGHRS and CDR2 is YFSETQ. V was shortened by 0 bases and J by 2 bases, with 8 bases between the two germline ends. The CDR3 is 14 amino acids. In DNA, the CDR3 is TGCGCCAGCAGCTTGGGACAAGTCAACTATGGCTACACCTTC. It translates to CASSLGQVNYGYTF.

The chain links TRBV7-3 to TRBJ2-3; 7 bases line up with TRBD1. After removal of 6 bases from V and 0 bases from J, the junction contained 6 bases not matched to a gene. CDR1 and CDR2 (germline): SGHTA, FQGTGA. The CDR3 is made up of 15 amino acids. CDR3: CASRKTGASTDTQYF. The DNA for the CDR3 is TGTGCCAGCAGGAAAACAGGGGCCAGCACAGATACGCAGTATTTT.

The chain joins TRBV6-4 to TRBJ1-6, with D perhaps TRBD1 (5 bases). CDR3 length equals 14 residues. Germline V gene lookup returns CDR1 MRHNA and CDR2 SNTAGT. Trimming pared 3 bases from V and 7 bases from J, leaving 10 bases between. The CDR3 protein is CASSETEANSPLHF. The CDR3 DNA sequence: TGTGCCAGCAGTGAGACAGAAGCAAATTCACCCCTCCACTTT.

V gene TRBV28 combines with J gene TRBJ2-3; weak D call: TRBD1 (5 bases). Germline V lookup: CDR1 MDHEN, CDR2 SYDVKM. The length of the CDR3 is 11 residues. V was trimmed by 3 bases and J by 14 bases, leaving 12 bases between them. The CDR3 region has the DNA TGTGCCAGCAGTTTGCAGGGTTTGTTGTATTTT. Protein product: CASSLQGLLYF.

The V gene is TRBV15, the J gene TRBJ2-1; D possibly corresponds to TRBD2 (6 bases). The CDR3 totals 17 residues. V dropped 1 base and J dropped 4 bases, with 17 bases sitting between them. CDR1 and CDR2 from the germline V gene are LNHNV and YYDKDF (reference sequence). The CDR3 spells CATSRARRSAGYNEQFF. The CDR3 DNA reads TGTGCCACCAGCAGAGCCCGCCGAAGTGCGGGGTACAATGAGCAGTTCTTC.

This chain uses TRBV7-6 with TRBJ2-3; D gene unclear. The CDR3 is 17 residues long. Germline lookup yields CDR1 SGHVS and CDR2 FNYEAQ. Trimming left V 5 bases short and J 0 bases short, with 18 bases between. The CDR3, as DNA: TGTGCCAGCAGCCCCTTTCACGGCAGAGGTAGCACAGATACGCAGTATTTT. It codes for CASSPFHGRGSTDTQYF.

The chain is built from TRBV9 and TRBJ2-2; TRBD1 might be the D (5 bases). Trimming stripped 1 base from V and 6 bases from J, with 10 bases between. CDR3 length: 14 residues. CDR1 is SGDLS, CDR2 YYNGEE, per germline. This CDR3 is CASSVLGQAGELFF. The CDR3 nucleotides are TGTGCCAGCAGCGTATTGGGGCAGGCCGGGGAGCTGTTTTTT.

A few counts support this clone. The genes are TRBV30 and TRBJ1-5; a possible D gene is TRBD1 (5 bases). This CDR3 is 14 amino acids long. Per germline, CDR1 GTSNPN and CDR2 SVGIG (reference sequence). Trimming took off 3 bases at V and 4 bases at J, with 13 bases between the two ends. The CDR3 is CAWRTGGNNQPQHF. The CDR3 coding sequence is TGTGCCTGGAGAACAGGCGGGAATAATCAGCCCCAGCATTTT. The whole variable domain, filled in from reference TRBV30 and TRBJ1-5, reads SQTIHQWPATLVQPVGSPLSLECTVEGTSNPNLYWYRQAAGRGLQLLFYSVGIGQISSEVPQNLSASRPQDRQFILSSKKLLLSDSGFYLCAWRTGGNNQPQHFGDGTRLSIL.

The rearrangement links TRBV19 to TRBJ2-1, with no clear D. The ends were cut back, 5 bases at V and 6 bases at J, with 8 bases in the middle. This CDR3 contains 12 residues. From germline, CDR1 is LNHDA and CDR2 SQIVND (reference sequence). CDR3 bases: TGTGCCAGTAGTTCACTATTCAATGAGCAGTTCTTC. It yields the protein CASSSLFNEQFF.

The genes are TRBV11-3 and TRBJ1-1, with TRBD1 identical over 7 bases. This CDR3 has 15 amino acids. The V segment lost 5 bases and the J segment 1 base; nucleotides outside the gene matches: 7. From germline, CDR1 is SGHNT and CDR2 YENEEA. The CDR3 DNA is TGTGCCAGCAGCCTCACCCGACAGGGGAACACTGAAGCTTTCTTT. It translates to CASSLTRQGNTEAFF.